This T cell receptor (beta chain) comes out of a study of blood T cells in healthy people across ages. Study summary: Per every two T cells, about one barcoded beta molecule was captured by template switching. General observations from the study: Getting older went along with TCR beta diversity per million T cells dropping roughly linearly.

V lost 7 bases to trimming and J lost 3 bases, with 11 bases between them. This CDR3 comprises 13 residues. Germline CDR1 and CDR2: SGHTA and FQGNSA. For the second PCR, which ran for about 7 to 11 cycles, a sample-barcoded 5' primer and a J-beta primer mix were used. TCRdb re-called the 5' RACE reads with MiXCR, one entry per CDR3 protein. The sample comprises 700,000 to 950,000 distinct CDR3 sequences, more than 40% of which are singletons, and roughly 20% rests with the top ten. Of note for this clonotype: Its antigen is currently unknown.

Sample donors were healthy Caucasian individuals that came from Russia, aged 6 to 90. Material for sequencing was blood. The chain is built from TRBV7-2 and TRBJ2-3; D uncertain. This TCR derives from a woman aged 60-75 years in good health. The CDR3 reads CASIEDETDTQYF. As DNA, the CDR3 is TGTGCCAGCATCGAGGACGAAACAGATACGCAGTATTTT.